This is a list of T cell receptor beta chains from one sample in a study of molecular identifiers for immune sequencing clone quantification. Using its own MiXCR run on the PCR reads, TCRdb lists one record per CDR3 protein. The table lists approximately 60,000 distinct CDR3 sequences, over 15% of them singletons. Sample: naive CD8+ T cells from blood, with Jurkat cell RNA spiked in. The source of these receptors is a human donor in good health. Some libraries in this study had Jurkat cell RNA spiked in. Both conserved end residues are part of each CDR3. D genes are given only for firm matches. Clone sizes are given selectively: once, few, many, or a class where the clone is expanded.

j_gene	v_gene	d_gene	abundance	CDR3nt	CDR3aa
TRBJ2-7	TRBV4-1	-	-	TGCGCCAGCAGCCAAGAGCCAGCGGTGGGTTCCTACGAGCAGTACTTC	CASSQEPAVGSYEQYF
TRBJ1-5	TRBV28	-	few	TGTGCCAGCAGTAACACAGGGTTAGGGCAGCCCCAGCATTTT	CASSNTGLGQPQHF
TRBJ1-3	TRBV4-1	-	few	TGCGCCAGCAGCCAAGGGTTCCCTGGAAACACCATATATTTT	CASSQGFPGNTIYF
TRBJ1-4	TRBV6-5	TRBD1	many	TGTGCCAGCAGGCTTACAGGGGGCGGTGAAAAACTGTTTTTT	CASRLTGGGEKLFF
TRBJ2-1	TRBV5-3	TRBD2	few	TGTGCCAGCAGCTCCGGGGTAGCGGGACCGGTCTTC	CASSSGVAGPVF
TRBJ1-2	TRBV12-3/TRBV12-4	TRBD1	-	TGTGTCAGCAGTAGCCCGGACAGGGTAAATAAGGACTATGGCTACACCTTC	CVSSSPDRVNKDYGYTF
TRBJ1-1	TRBV10-2	TRBD1	many	TGCGCCAGCGGGACAGTGAACACTGAAGCTTTCTTT	CASGTVNTEAFF
TRBJ2-3	TRBV7-9	-	many	TGTGCCAGCAGCCTAGAAGCGCAGTATTTT	CASSLEAQYF
TRBJ2-7	TRBV7-9	-	many	TGTGCCAGCAGCTTAGATATGGGCGGAGGCTACGAGCAGTACTTC	CASSLDMGGGYEQYF
TRBJ1-5	TRBV19	-	many	TGTGCCAGTAGTATCCCGGGGCCGAGTCAGCCCCAGCATTTT	CASSIPGPSQPQHF
TRBJ2-7	TRBV30	TRBD1	-	TGTGCCTGGGGGGACAGCGACTACGAGCAGTACTTC	CAWGDSDYEQYF
TRBJ2-3	TRBV5-6	-	many	TGTGCCAGCAGCCCCAGGGTTGGAGATACGCAGTATTTT	CASSPRVGDTQYF
TRBJ2-1	TRBV5-1	TRBD2	many	TGCGCCAGCAGCTTGTTCCAGCGGGGAATGGACTACAATGAGCAGTTCTTC	CASSLFQRGMDYNEQFF
TRBJ2-7	TRBV30	-	-	TGTGCCCGGAGTTTAGGGTGGTTGGGCGAGCAGTACTTC	CARSLGWLGEQYF
TRBJ2-3	TRBV7-9	TRBD2	-	TGTGCCAGCGGCCCTAACGGGACTAGCGATCGACACACGCAGAGGACGCAGTATTTT	CASGPNGTSDRHTQRTQYF
TRBJ2-1	TRBV9	-	many	TGTGCCAGCAGCACTCAGCTCTACAATGAGCAGTTCTTC	CASSTQLYNEQFF
TRBJ2-1	TRBV7-8	-	-	TGTGCCAGCAGCTCCTGGGCAAGAGGCGGAGAGCAGTTCTTC	CASSSWARGGEQFF
TRBJ2-3	TRBV2	TRBD2	-	TGTGCCAGCAGTTCGCCAGGCCTTTCTAGCGGTCCTTTAGTGGATACGCTGTATTTT	CASSSPGLSSGPLVDTLYF